This T cell receptor (beta chain) came from a study of blood T cell repertoires in COVID-19. Study context: Both acute and convalescent COVID-19 samples were obtained from the United States, Italy and Spain. In each case, the material was cDNA or gDNA derived from T cells, B-cell-depleted T cells, or PBMCs.

Authors' data handling: Amplification of reference gene primers provided the estimated nucleated cell counts. Profiling relied on immunoSEQ multiplex PCR, and the TCRdb table lists in-frame clones only, not all of them. That table is the source of V, J and clone size, and D and trimming were worked out from the DNA. The repertoire holds around 250,000 clones, with 88% as singletons. Exposed participants encountered a COVID-19 case during the 2 weeks preceding study entry. Sequenced sample: PBMCs or T cells enriched from blood (not recorded which). This clonotype was obtained from a woman in her thirties or forties who had been exposed to COVID-19.

The CDR3 spells CASSTRPRPGQRPTDTQYF. In DNA, the CDR3 is TGTGCCAGCAGTACCAGACCTCGACCGGGACAGAGACCCACAGATACGCAGTATTTT. This chain uses TRBV6-2 or TRBV6-3 with TRBJ2-3; 7 bases match TRBD1. Germline CDR1 MNHEY, CDR2 SVGEGT. J was trimmed by 2 bases and V by 5 bases; bases with no gene match: 19. The CDR3 is 19 amino acids.